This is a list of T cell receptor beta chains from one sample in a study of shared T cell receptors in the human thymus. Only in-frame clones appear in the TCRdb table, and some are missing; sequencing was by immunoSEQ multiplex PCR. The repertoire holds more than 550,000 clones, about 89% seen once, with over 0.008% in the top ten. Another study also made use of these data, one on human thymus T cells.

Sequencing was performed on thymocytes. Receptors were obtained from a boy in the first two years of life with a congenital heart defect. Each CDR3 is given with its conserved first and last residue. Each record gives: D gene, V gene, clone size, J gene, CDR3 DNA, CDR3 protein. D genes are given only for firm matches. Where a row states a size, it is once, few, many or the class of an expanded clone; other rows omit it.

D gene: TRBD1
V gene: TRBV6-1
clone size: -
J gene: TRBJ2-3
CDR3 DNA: TGTGCCAGCTGGGACAGGGAAAGCACAGATACGCAGTATTTT
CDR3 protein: CASWDRESTDTQYF

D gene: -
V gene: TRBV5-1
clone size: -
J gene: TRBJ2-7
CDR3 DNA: TGCGCCAGCAGCTTCAGGCCTAGCTCCTACGAGCAGTACTTC
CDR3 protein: CASSFRPSSYEQYF

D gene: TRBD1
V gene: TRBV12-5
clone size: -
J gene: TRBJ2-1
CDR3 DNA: TGTGCTAGTGGTTTGGTCTTCAGGGGGTTCTACAATGAGCAGTTCTTC
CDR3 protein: CASGLVFRGFYNEQFF

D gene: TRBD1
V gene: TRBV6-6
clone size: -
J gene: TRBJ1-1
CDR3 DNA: TGTGCCAGCAGTTACCCCTGGACAGGGGAAGGTACTGAAGCTTTCTTT
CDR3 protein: CASSYPWTGEGTEAFF

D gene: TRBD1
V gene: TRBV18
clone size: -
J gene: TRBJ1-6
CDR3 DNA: TGTGCCAGCTCACCAGGGACAGGCGGCGATGGGTCACCCCTCCACTTT
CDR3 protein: CASSPGTGGDGSPLHF

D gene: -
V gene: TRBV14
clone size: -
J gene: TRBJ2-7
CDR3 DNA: TGTGCCAGCAGCCAACCTGGACAGTCCTACGAGCAGTACTTC
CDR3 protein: CASSQPGQSYEQYF

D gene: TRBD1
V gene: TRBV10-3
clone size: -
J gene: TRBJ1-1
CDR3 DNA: TGTGCCATCAGGGGGGGACAGGGAAGAAAGAACACTGAAGCTTTCTTT
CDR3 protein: CAIRGGQGRKNTEAFF

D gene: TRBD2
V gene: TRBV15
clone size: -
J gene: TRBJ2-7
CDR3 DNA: TGTGCCACCAGCCCCCACGGGCGGGGGGGGTCCTACGAGCAGTACTTC
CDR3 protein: CATSPHGRGGSYEQYF

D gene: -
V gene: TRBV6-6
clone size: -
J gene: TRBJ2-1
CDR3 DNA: TGTGCCAGCAGTAAAAGGACAGTCTGGAATGAGCAGTTCTTC
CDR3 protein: CASSKRTVWNEQFF

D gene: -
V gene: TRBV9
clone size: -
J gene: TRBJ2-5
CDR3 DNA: TGTGCCAGCAGCGCTAGGGGCCTTCAAGAGACCCAGTACTTC
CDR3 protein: CASSARGLQETQYF

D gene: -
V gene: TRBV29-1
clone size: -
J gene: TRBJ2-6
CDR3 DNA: TGCAGCGTCCCGGGACATGGAGGTCGGCCCAACGTCCTGACTTTC
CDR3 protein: CSVPGHGGRPNVLTF

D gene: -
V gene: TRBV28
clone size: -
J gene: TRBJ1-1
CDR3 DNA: TGTGCCAGCTTAAATCAGGGGTCTGCTGAAGCTTTCTTT
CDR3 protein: CASLNQGSAEAFF

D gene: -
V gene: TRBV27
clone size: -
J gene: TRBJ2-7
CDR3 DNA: TGTGCCAGCAAGTACGGTCGAGCGGCTTGGCCCTACGAGCAGTACTTC
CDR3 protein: CASKYGRAAWPYEQYF

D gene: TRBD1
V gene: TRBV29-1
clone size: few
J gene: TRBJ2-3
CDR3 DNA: TGCAGCTCCACCCGGGACAGGGAACACTGTAGCACAGATACGCAGTATTTT
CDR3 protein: CSSTRDREHCSTDTQYF

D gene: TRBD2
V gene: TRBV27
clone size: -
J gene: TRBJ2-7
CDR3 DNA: TGTGCCAGCAGTTTCCGACGGGAGGGCTCGGGAAACGAGCAGTACTTC
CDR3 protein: CASSFRREGSGNEQYF

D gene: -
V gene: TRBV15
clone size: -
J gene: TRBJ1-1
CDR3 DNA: TGTGCCACCAGCAGAGATGGTGGCGGATCAATAGTTGAAGCTTTCTTT
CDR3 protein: CATSRDGGGSIVEAFF

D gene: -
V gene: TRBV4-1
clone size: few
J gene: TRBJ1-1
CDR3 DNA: TGCGCCAGCAGCCAATTCACAGGGTACCAAATGAACACTGAAGCTTTCTTT
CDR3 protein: CASSQFTGYQMNTEAFF

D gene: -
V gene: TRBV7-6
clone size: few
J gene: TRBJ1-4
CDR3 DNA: TGTGCCAGCAGCTTGCGGCAGTCAACTAATGAAAAACTGTTTTTT
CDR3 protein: CASSLRQSTNEKLFF

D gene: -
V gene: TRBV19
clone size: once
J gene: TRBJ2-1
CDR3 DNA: TGTGCCAGTAGTACCCAGGGTCCTTCCTACAATGAGCAGTTCTTC
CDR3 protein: CASSTQGPSYNEQFF

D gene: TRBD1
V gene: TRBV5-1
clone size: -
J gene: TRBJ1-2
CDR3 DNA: TGCGCCAGCAGCCGTACAGGGGGCGCGGATGGCTACACCTTC
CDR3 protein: CASSRTGGADGYTF

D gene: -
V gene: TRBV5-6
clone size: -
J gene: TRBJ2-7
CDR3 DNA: TGTGCCAGCAGCGAAGGGACACTCAGCTCCTACGAGCAGTACTTC
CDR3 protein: CASSEGTLSSYEQYF

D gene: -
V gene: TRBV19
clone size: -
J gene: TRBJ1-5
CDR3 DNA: TGTGCCAGTAGTATAGGGGGCGGGAGGAACAATCAGCCCCAGCATTTT
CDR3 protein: CASSIGGGRNNQPQHF

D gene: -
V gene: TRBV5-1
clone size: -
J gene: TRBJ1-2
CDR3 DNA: TGCGCCAGCAGCTTGGAGTCGGGGTATCATGGCTACACCTTC
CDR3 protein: CASSLESGYHGYTF

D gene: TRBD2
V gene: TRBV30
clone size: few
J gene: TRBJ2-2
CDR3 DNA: TGTGCCTGGAGGCACGGGACTAGCGGCACCGGGGAGCTGTTTTTT
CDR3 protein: CAWRHGTSGTGELFF

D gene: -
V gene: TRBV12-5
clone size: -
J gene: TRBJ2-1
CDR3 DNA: TGTGCTAGTCTTGACACAGGGAGCTCCTACAATGAGCAGTTCTTC
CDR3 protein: CASLDTGSSYNEQFF

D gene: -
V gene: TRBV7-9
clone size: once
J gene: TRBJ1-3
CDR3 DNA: TGTGCCAGCACCGCCGTCGGGGGGCTTGGAAACACCATATATTTT
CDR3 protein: CASTAVGGLGNTIYF

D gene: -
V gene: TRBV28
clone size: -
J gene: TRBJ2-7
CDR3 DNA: TGTGCCAGCAGTTCCGCAACCCCAAATCAAGCCTTTACGGCCTACGAGCAGTACTTC
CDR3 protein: CASSSATPNQAFTAYEQYF

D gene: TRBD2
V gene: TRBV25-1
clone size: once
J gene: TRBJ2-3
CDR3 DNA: TGTGCCAGCCGAAAAGCGGGGAGCACAGATACGCAGTATTTT
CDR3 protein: CASRKAGSTDTQYF

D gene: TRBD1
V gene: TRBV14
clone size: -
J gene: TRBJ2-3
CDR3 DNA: TGTGCCAGCAGCCCGGACAGGGTGCAAGATACGCAGTATTTT
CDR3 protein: CASSPDRVQDTQYF

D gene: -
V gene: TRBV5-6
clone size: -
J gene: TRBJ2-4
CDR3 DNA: TGTGCCAGCAGCCTGGACTTAACAGATAAAAACATTCAGTACTTC
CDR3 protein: CASSLDLTDKNIQYF

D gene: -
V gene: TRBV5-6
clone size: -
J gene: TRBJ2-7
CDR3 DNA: TGTGCCAGCAGCTTGGCTATTCTCTCCTACGAGCAGTACTTC
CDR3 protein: CASSLAILSYEQYF

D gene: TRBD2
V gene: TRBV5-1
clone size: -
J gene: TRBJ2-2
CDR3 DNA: TGCGCCAGCAGCTTGGAAGGACTAGCGGGGGGGCCCAGCACCGGGGAGCTGTTTTTT
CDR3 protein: CASSLEGLAGGPSTGELFF

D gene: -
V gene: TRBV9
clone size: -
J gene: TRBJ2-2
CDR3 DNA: TGTGCCAGCAGCGTAGCCTGGGGGGCCGGGGAGCTGTTTTTT
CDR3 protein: CASSVAWGAGELFF

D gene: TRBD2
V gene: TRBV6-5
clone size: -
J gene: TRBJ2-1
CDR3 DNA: TGTGCCAGCAGTTACGCACCCGGGGGGGTGGGTAATGAGCAGTTCTTC
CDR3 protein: CASSYAPGGVGNEQFF

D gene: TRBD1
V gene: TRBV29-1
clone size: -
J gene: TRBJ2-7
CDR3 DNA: TGCAGCGTCCACCTACGGGACAGCTACGAGCAGTACTTC
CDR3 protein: CSVHLRDSYEQYF

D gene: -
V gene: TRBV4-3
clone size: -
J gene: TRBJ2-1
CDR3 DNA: TGCGCCAGCAGCCACCCGGGGAGGCGACCCTACAATGAGCAGTTCTTC
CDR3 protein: CASSHPGRRPYNEQFF

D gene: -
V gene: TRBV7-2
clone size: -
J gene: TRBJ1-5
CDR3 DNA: TGTGCCAGCAGCCCCGCCCCCACAGGGAGTCATTATAGCAATCAGCCCCAGCATTTT
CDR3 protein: CASSPAPTGSHYSNQPQHF

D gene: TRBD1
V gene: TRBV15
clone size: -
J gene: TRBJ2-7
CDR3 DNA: TGTGCCACCAGTTCCACCCGGACAGGGGGCTACGAGCAGTACTTC
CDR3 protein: CATSSTRTGGYEQYF

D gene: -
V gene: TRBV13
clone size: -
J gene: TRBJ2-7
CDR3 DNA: TGTGCCAGCAGCTCCAGGGACTTCTCCTACGAGCAGTACTTC
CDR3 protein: CASSSRDFSYEQYF

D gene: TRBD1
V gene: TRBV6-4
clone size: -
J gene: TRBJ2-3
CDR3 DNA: TGTGCCAGCAGTGACAGGACAGGGGACACAGATACGCAGTATTTT
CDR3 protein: CASSDRTGDTDTQYF

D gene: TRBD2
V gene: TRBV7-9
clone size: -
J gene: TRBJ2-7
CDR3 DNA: TGTGCCAGCAGCTCTTGGACTAGCGGGGGTTCCTACGAGCAGTACTTC
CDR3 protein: CASSSWTSGGSYEQYF

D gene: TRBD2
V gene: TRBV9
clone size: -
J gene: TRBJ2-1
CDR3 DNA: TGTGCCAGCAGCGTAGGAGGCCCGAGACTAGCGGGAGGCGTCCCCAATGAGCAGTTCTTC
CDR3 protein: CASSVGGPRLAGGVPNEQFF

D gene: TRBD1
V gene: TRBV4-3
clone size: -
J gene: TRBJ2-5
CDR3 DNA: TGCGCCAGCAGCCAAGAGGGAAAAGGGGGCCGTTGGGAGACCCAGTACTTC
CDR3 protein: CASSQEGKGGRWETQYF

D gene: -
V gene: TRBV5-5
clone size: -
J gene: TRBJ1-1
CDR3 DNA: TGTGCCACCGCACAGGGTAGGATGAACACTGAAGCTTTCTTT
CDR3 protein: CATAQGRMNTEAFF

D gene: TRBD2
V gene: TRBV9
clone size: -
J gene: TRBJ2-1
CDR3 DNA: TGTGCCAGCAGCGTAGCAGCTAGCGGGATCCGAGAGGGCTCCTACAATGAGCAGTTCTTC
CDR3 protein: CASSVAASGIREGSYNEQFF

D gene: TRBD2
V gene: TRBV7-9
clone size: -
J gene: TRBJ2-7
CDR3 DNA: TGTGCCAGCAGCTTGGGGAGAGCGGGATTATACGAGCAGTACTTC
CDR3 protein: CASSLGRAGLYEQYF

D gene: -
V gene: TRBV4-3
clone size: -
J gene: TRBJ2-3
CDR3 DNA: TGCGCCAGCAGCCAGGACTTGGCCCGTAGCACAGATACGCAGTATTTT
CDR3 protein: CASSQDLARSTDTQYF

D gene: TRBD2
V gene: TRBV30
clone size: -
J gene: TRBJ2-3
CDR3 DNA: TGTGCCTGGAGGACTAGCAACGATACGCAGTATTTT
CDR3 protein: CAWRTSNDTQYF

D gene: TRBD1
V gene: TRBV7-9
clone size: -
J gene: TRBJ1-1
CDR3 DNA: TGTGCCAGCAGCTCACAGGGGGTTCCGGCCTATACGGCTTTCTTT
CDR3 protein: CASSSQGVPAYTAFF

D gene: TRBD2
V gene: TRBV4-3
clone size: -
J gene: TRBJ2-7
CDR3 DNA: TGCGCCAGCAGCCAAGCCCTCCGGGCTAGCGGGATTGCTTACGAGCAGTACTTC
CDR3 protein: CASSQALRASGIAYEQYF

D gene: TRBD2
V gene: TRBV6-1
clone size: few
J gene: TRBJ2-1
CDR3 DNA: TGTGCCAGCAGCAGAACTAGCGGGTCCTACAATGAGCAGTTCTTC
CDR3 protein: CASSRTSGSYNEQFF

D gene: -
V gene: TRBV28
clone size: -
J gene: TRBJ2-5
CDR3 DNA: TGTGCCAGCAGTGGGCAGATAGATGCTAAGGCTCAAGAGACCCAGTACTTC
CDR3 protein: CASSGQIDAKAQETQYF

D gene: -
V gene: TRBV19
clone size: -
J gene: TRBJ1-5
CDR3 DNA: TGTGCCAGTAGTATAGATCTTCCTTCGGGCACGGGGAATCAGCCCCAGCATTTT
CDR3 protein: CASSIDLPSGTGNQPQHF

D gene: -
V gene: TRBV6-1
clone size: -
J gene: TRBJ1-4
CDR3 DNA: TGTGCCAGCAGTGAAGCCGACTTTAATGAAAAACTGTTTTTT
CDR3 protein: CASSEADFNEKLFF

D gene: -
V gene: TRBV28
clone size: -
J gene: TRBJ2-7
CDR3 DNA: TGTGCCAGCAGTTTATGCATAAGGGGGAGCTCCTACGAGCAGTACTTC
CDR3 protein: CASSLCIRGSSYEQYF

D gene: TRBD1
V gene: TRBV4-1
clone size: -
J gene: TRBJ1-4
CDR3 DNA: TGCGCCAGCAGGGGGGCTCGACAGGGGGGGTATGAAAAACTGTTTTTT
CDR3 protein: CASRGARQGGYEKLFF

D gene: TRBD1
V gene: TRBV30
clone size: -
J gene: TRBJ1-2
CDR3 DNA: TGTGCCTGGCCGCGGGAGGGGGCCGGTGACTATGGCTACACCTTC
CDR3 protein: CAWPREGAGDYGYTF